The 30 T cell receptor beta chains in this list originate from one sample, sequenced in a study of CD8+CD57+ T cells in acquired aplastic anemia. For CDR3 and TCR beta VDJ profiling, genomic DNA was the template used. TCRdb reprocessed the reads via MiXCR and lists one record per CDR3 protein. This sample yields about 160,000 distinct CDR3 sequences, of which about 48% are seen a single time; roughly 30% belongs to the top ten. All sequencing subjects had displayed CD8+CD57+ cell expansion on flow cytometry. Sequenced: sorted CD4+, CD8+, or CD8+CD57+ T cells (not recorded which) from PBMCs. The receptor source for this set is a human donor with aplastic anemia.

This clonotype was detected only a few times. The chain employs TRBV9 and TRBJ2-3; a weak D match, TRBD2 (5 bases). V dropped 4 bases and J dropped 2 bases, with 8 bases sitting between them. This CDR3 is 13 amino acids long. Germline CDR1 reads SGDLS; CDR2 reads YYNGEE. The CDR3 region has the DNA TGTGCCAGCAGCTGGAGGCTCACAGATACGCAGTATTTT. Translation gives CASSWRLTDTQYF.

The chain recombines TRBV5-1 with TRBJ1-5; D gene ambiguous. Per germline, CDR1 SGHRS and CDR2 YFSETQ. The CDR3 spans 15 residues. V was shortened by 4 bases and J by 0 bases, with 11 bases between the two germline ends. CDR3 residues: CASSIGSHSNQPQHF. Written as DNA, the CDR3 is TGCGCCAGCAGCATCGGGAGTCATAGCAATCAGCCCCAGCATTTT.

V gene TRBV5-1 combines with J gene TRBJ2-1; D is unclear. Germline-derived CDR1 and CDR2 are SGHRS and YFSETQ. V was shortened by 0 bases and J by 8 bases, with 6 bases between the two germline ends. This CDR3 is built from 12 residues. CDR3 sequence: CASSLGLDEQFF. DNA of the CDR3: TGCGCCAGCAGCTTGGGTTTAGATGAGCAGTTCTTC.

This CDR3 reads CASSQDADQPQHF. The CDR3 DNA reads TGCGCCAGCAGTCAAGACGCCGATCAGCCCCAGCATTTT. The V call is TRBV5-1, the J call TRBJ1-5; D ambiguous. Germline V gives CDR1 SGHRS, CDR2 YFSETQ. Trimming removed 5 bases at V and 5 bases at J, with 11 bases between. This CDR3 is built from 13 residues.

Many counts were recorded for this clonotype. This chain connects TRBV10-1 to TRBJ2-1; unclear D gene. The V gene lost 1 base and the J gene lost 6 bases, with 16 bases spanning the gap. CDR1 and CDR2 from the germline V gene are WNHNN and SYGVQD (reference sequence). There are 16 residues in the CDR3. The CDR3 DNA is TGCGCCAGCAGTGAGTACGTCTCCCTCCCTCGCAATGAGCAGTTCTTC. Translated: CASSEYVSLPRNEQFF.

This clonotype was seen repeatedly, ten times or more. The CDR3 DNA follows: TGCAGCGTCCAGGGAGGGATTGGCTACACCTTC. It yields the protein CSVQGGIGYTF. This chain uses TRBV29-1 with TRBJ1-2; TRBD1 is a possible D gene (5 bases). The CDR3 covers 11 residues. V dropped 6 bases and J dropped 7 bases, with 12 bases sitting between them. CDR1 SQVTM and CDR2 ANQGSEA come from the germline V gene.

The V gene is TRBV24-1, the J gene TRBJ1-3; TRBD1 is a possible D gene (5 bases). Germline CDR1 reads KGHDR; CDR2 reads SFDVKD. The CDR3 spans 16 residues. V lost 2 bases to trimming and J lost 0 bases, with 10 bases between them. DNA for the CDR3: TGTGCCACCAGTGATTCGGGGCCTTACTCTGGAAACACCATATATTTT. Translating gives CATSDSGPYSGNTIYF.

The rearrangement links TRBV29-1 to TRBJ2-1; D is ambiguous. Between the trimmed V and J ends, which lost 1 base and 7 bases, there was a span of 8 bases. This CDR3 is built from 12 residues. Germline CDR1 and CDR2: SQVTM and ANQGSEA. The CDR3, as DNA: TGCAGCGTTGAAGTGGTAAAAAATGAGCAGTTCTTC. This encodes CSVEVVKNEQFF.

The chain recombines TRBV29-1 with TRBJ2-7; perhaps D is TRBD1 or TRBD2 (6 bases each). This CDR3 has 15 amino acids. From germline, CDR1 is SQVTM and CDR2 ANQGSEA. The V end was cut by 4 bases, the J end by 6 bases, with 22 bases between. The CDR3 nucleotides read TGCAGCGTTGCGGGGGCACAGGGTGGGGCTAGCGAGCAGTACTTC. Encoded protein: CSVAGAQGGASEQYF.

There are many counts of this clonotype. The chain combines TRBV13 with TRBJ2-7, with 8 bases aligning to TRBD1. This CDR3 is 16 amino acids long. The V and J ends lost 2 bases and 9 bases, in that order; junction bases with no gene match: 15. CDR1 and CDR2 (germline): PRHDT, FYEKMQ (reference sequence). For the CDR3, the DNA is TGTGCCAGCAGCTTATCGTCTGGGACAGGCTCTACGGGGCAGTACTTC. It codes for CASSLSSGTGSTGQYF. The entire variable domain, with the rest obtained from reference TRBV13 and TRBJ2-7, is as follows: AAGVIQSPRHLIKEKRETATLKCYPIPRHDTVYWYQQGPGQDPQFLISFYEKMQSDKGSIPDRFSAQQFSDYHSELNMSSLELGDSALYFCASSLSSGTGSTGQYFGPGTRLTVT.

The chain employs TRBV19 and TRBJ2-7; perhaps TRBD1 as D (6 bases). The germline gives CDR1 LNHDA, CDR2 SQIVND (reference sequence). The CDR3 is made up of 12 amino acids. The germline V and J ends were trimmed by 8 bases and 6 bases, with 14 bases remaining between them. The CDR3: CASGDIGREQYF. DNA for the CDR3: TGTGCCAGTGGGGACATCGGTCGCGAGCAGTACTTC.

This clonotype has ten or more counts. The V and J genes are TRBV6-5 and TRBJ1-1; D is ambiguous. CDR1 MNHEY and CDR2 SVGAGI come from the germline V gene. The length of the CDR3 is 14 residues. V was shortened by 4 bases and J by 7 bases, with 16 bases between the two germline ends. The CDR3 DNA reads TGTGCCAGCAGTTGGGCGCGTCGGATGAGTGAAGCTTTCTTT. The encoded protein is CASSWARRMSEAFF.

In its sample, this clonotype was seen a few times. The V gene is TRBV7-3, the J gene TRBJ2-2; D gene uncertain. V lost 6 bases and J lost 4, with 9 bases in between. This CDR3 is built from 13 residues. Germline assignment: CDR1 SGHTA and CDR2 FQGTGA. CDR3 protein: CASSHYRTGELFF. CDR3 DNA sequence: TGTGCCAGCAGTCATTACCGCACCGGGGAGCTGTTTTTT.

This clonotype was seen repeatedly, ten times or more. The rearrangement joins TRBV4-2 to TRBJ2-1, with a possible D match to TRBD2 (6 bases). Trimming took 8 bases from V and 3 from J, leaving 11 bases between them. This CDR3 has 13 amino acids. From germline, CDR1 is LGHNA and CDR2 YNFKEQ. DNA for the CDR3: TGTGCCAGCTGGGGGGTTGACTACAATGAGCAGTTCTTC. It translates to CASWGVDYNEQFF.

This clonotype was recorded many times. The rearrangement uses TRBV7-2 and TRBJ1-1; D unresolved. The CDR3 consists of 12 residues. Trimming left V 8 bases short and J 1 base short, with 8 bases between. In germline, CDR1 is SGHTA, CDR2 FQGNSA. The CDR3 region is CASYKWNTEAFF. CDR3 coding DNA: TGTGCCAGCTATAAGTGGAACACTGAAGCTTTCTTT.

This CDR3 is CASSYTSGGGNEQFF. CDR3 DNA sequence: TGTGCCAGCAGTTACACTAGCGGGGGGGGCAATGAGCAGTTCTTC. The genes are TRBV27 and TRBJ2-1, with 13 bases identical to TRBD2. Trimming removed 4 bases from V and 6 bases from J; junction bases left unmatched: 3. The CDR3 contains 15 residues. CDR1 and CDR2 (germline): MNHEY, SMNVEV (reference sequence).

The sample holds one count of this clonotype. A junction end diverges from the germline sequence, so it may reflect a read error. The rearrangement uses TRBV4-1 and TRBJ2-3, with a possible D match to TRBD2 (5 bases). The V gene's germline CDR1 is MGHRA and CDR2 YSYEKL. The CDR3 runs 18 residues. DNA of the CDR3: TGCGCCAGCAGCCAAGGTCCTTGGAGGCGGTCTAGCACAGATATGCAGTATTTT. The encoded protein is CASSQGPWRRSSTDMQYF.

This clonotype appeared a few times. The chain couples TRBV10-3 to TRBJ1-6; D is possibly TRBD1 (6 bases). Deletions cut 7 bases from V and 11 bases from J, with 15 bases between. Germline assignment: CDR1 ENHRY and CDR2 SYGVKD. The length of the CDR3 is 13 residues. CDR3: CAINREGGTPLHF. DNA for the CDR3: TGTGCCATCAACAGGGAGGGAGGAACACCCCTCCACTTT.

The gene calls are TRBV7-9 and TRBJ2-3; D perhaps matches TRBD2 (6 bases). V dropped 6 bases and J dropped 0 bases, with 10 bases sitting between them. Germline V lookup: CDR1 SEHNR, CDR2 FQNEAQ (reference sequence). The CDR3 has 14 amino acids. CDR3 in amino acids: CASRWGTSTDTQYF. CDR3 in DNA: TGTGCCAGCAGGTGGGGGACTAGCACAGATACGCAGTATTTT.

This clonotype was counted many times. This chain links TRBV12-5 with TRBJ1-1, with TRBD1 matching over 8 bases. CDR1 is LGHNT, CDR2 FRNRAP, per germline. The CDR3 sequence is 13 residues long. The junction had 4 bases not matched to a gene; V was cut back by 5 bases and J by 5 bases. The CDR3 is CASGLDRGTEAFF. CDR3 nucleotide sequence: TGTGCTAGTGGTCTCGACAGGGGTACTGAAGCTTTCTTT.

A note on this clonotype: A much larger clone differs by one base, so this may be a read error. The V gene is TRBV5-5, the J gene TRBJ2-3; D is ambiguous. V dropped 4 bases and J dropped 5 bases, with 11 bases sitting between them. The CDR3 runs to 13 residues. Germline loops: CDR1 SGHKS, CDR2 YYEKEE (reference sequence). The CDR3 DNA sequence: TGTGCCAGCAGCCTCATCCATGGAGATACGCAGTATTTT. Translating it yields CASSLIHGDTQYF.

The table lists this clonotype with many counts. This rearrangement joins TRBV5-4 to TRBJ1-1; D not resolved. The germline gives CDR1 SGHNT, CDR2 YYREEE (reference sequence). Trimming pared 6 bases from V and 11 bases from J, leaving 17 bases between. This CDR3 has 12 amino acids. The CDR3 sequence: CASTADSSMAFF. DNA for the CDR3: TGTGCCAGCACCGCGGACTCGTCTATGGCTTTCTTT.

This clonotype has a count of ten or more. The rearrangement uses TRBV20-1 and TRBJ2-7; D might be TRBD1 (5 bases). The V gene lost 5 bases and the J gene lost 0 bases, with 14 bases spanning the gap. The CDR3 sequence is 14 residues long. Germline V gene data show CDR1 as DFQATT and CDR2 as SNEGSKA (reference sequence). The CDR3 DNA follows: TGCAGTGCTCTCACTGTTGACAGCTCCTACGAGCAGTACTTC. It codes for CSALTVDSSYEQYF.

The chain combines TRBV6-5 with TRBJ1-1, with D unresolved. Germline V gene lookup returns CDR1 MNHEY and CDR2 SVGAGI. The CDR3 runs 15 residues. With 4 bases removed from V and 2 bases from J, the gap between germline ends came to 14 bases. The CDR3 loop reads CASSLVVGDNTEAFF. The CDR3 nucleotides are TGTGCCAGCAGTTTAGTTGTCGGCGATAACACTGAAGCTTTCTTT.

This clonotype showed up just a few times. This rearrangement joins TRBV5-6 to TRBJ1-2, with D unresolved. CDR3 length: 18 amino acids. Trimming took off 4 bases at V and 5 bases at J, with 27 bases between the two ends. Germline loops: CDR1 SGHDT, CDR2 YYEEEE. This CDR3 reads CASSPTGPPGLVLYGYTF. CDR3 sequence (DNA): TGTGCCAGCAGCCCCACCGGGCCGCCAGGTCTGGTGCTATATGGCTACACCTTC.

This clonotype was seen at least ten times. The genes are TRBV7-8 and TRBJ1-6; possibly TRBD1 for D (6 bases). V was pared by 5 bases and J by 8 bases, with 16 bases between. This CDR3 spans 15 amino acids. Per the germline V gene, CDR1 is SGHVS and CDR2 is FQNEAQ. CDR3 sequence (DNA): TGTGCCAGCAGCGACGTCCGACAGGTTGATTCACCCCTCCACTTT. Translated, it gives CASSDVRQVDSPLHF.

The genes are TRBV7-2 and TRBJ1-2, with D perhaps matching TRBD1 (5 bases). Germline CDR1 SGHTA, CDR2 FQGNSA. V was trimmed by 4 bases and J by 4 bases, leaving 10 bases between them. The CDR3 is made up of 13 amino acids. Here the CDR3 reads CASSSGGGYGYTF. Here the CDR3 DNA reads TGTGCCAGCAGCTCGGGGGGGGGCTATGGCTACACCTTC.

This chain connects TRBV7-2 to TRBJ1-1; D is ambiguous. Germline assignment: CDR1 SGHTA and CDR2 FQGNSA. Trimming took off 5 bases at V and 7 bases at J, with 8 bases between the two ends. The CDR3 sequence is 11 residues long. DNA for the CDR3: TGTGCCAGCAGCAACAGTCGTGAAGCTTTCTTT. It translates to CASSNSREAFF.

With respect to this clonotype: A read error may explain this, as a much larger clone is one base away. The rearrangement joins TRBV19 to TRBJ2-7; D is uncertain. The CDR3 runs to 11 residues. Trimming cost V 7 bases and J 1 base, with 5 bases left between them. Germline-derived CDR1 and CDR2 are LNHDA and SQIVND (reference sequence). CDR3 nucleotide sequence: TGTGCCAGTATGGTGTCCTACGAGCAGTACTTC. This gives the protein CASMVSYEQYF.

This clonotype was seen repeatedly, ten times or more. J is TRBJ2-1 and V is TRBV6-4; D remains unclear. CDR1 and CDR2 from the germline V gene are MRHNA and SNTAGT. V was clipped by 4 bases and J by 5 bases, with 9 bases between them. The CDR3 is 13 residues long. CDR3 coding DNA: TGTGCCAGCAGTGGGACGGATAACAATGAGCAGTTCTTC. It encodes CASSGTDNNEQFF.